Below, one T cell receptor (beta chain) is given with its context. The data were taken from a study of cytotoxic CD8 clonotypes in ibrutinib-treated CLL. On the study more broadly: The patients comprised roughly 10 relapsed/refractory and some 15 treatment-naive cases, approximately 18 IGHV unmutated.

The assay was immunoSEQ multiplex PCR, and TCRdb's table has in-frame clones only and misses some. Of 150,000 to 200,000 clones listed, about 88% are singletons. Germline loops: CDR1 MNHNS, CDR2 SASEGT. The CDR3 is 15 residues long. Between the trimmed V and J ends, which lost 1 base and 6 bases, there was a span of 14 bases. The genes are TRBV6-1 and TRBJ2-3; D gene ambiguous. Specimen: PBMCs, collected at disease progression, from a patient treated with ibrutinib. The TCR originated in a human donor with chronic lymphocytic leukemia. CDR3 in DNA: TGTGCCAGCAGTGAAGTTGCTGGGTTTCGGGATACGCAGTATTTT. Encoded protein: CASSEVAGFRDTQYF.